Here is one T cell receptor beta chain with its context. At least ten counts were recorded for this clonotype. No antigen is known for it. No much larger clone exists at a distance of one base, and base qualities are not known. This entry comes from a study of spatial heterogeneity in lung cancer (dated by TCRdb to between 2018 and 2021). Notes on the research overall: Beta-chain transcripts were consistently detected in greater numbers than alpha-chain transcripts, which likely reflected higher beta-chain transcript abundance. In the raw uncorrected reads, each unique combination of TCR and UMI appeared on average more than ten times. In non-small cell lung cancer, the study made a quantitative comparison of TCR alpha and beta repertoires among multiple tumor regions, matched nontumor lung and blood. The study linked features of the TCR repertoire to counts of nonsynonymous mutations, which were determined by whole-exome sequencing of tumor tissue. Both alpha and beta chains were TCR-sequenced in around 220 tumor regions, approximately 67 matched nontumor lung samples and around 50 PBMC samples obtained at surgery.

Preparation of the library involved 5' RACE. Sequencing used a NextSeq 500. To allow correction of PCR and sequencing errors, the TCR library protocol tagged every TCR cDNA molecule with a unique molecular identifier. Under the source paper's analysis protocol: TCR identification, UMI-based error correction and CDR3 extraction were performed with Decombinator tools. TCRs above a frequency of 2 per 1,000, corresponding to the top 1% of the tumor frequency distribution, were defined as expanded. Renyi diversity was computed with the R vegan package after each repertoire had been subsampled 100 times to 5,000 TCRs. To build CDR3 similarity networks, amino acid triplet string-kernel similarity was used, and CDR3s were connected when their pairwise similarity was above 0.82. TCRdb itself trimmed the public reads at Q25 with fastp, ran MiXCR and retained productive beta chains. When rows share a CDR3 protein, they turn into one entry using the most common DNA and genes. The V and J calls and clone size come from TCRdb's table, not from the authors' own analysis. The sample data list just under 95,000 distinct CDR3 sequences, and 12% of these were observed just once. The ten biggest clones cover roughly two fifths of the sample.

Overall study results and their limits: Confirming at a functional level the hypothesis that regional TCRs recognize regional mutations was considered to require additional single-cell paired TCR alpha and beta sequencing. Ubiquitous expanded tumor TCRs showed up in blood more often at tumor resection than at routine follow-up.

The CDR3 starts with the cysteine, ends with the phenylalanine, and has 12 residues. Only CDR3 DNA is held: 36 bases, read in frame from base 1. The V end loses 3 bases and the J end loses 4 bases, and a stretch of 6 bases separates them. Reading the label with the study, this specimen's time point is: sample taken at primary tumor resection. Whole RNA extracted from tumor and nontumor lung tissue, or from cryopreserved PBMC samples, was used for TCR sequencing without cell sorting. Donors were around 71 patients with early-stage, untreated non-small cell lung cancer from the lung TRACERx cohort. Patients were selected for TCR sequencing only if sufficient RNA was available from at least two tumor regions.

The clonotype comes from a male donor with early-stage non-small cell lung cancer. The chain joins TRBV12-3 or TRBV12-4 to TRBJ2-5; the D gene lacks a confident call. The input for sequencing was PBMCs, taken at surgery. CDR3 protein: CASSLAVETQYF. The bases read TGTGCCAGCAGTTTGGCGGTAGAGACCCAGTACTTC.